These 21 T cell receptor beta chains share one sample of origin, sequenced in a study of radiotherapy plus CTLA-4 blockade in lung cancer (dated by TCRdb to 2016 to 2018). Receptor libraries were prepared by the immunoSEQ multiplex PCR assay. This is the immuneACCESS table as TCRdb keeps it, with only in-frame sequences that have V and J called. A part of the clones is gone; compared with another copy, unresolved V genes explain less than half, and the rest is unexplained. Here the sample has some 50,000 clones; 70% to 85% occur a single time. The top ten constitute about 2.9% of the sample. The input for sequencing was peripheral blood, taken from a patient treated with radiotherapy plus ipilimumab. All receptors come from a human donor with non-small cell lung cancer who had a partial response to radiotherapy plus ipilimumab.

CDR3 DNA: TGTGCCAGCAGCCTCGGCTGGGGGGACAACTATGGCTACACCTTC. The encoded protein is CASSLGWGDNYGYTF. The chain recombines TRBV5-5 with TRBJ1-2; tentative D call: TRBD1 (5 bases). CDR1 and CDR2 from the germline V gene are SGHKS and YYEKEE (reference sequence). V was pared by 4 bases and J by 2 bases, with 15 bases between. This CDR3 contains 15 residues.

V usage is TRBV6-6 and J usage is TRBJ2-1; 8 bases line up with TRBD1. V dropped 5 bases and J dropped 12; count of bases not matched to a gene: 15. Germline V gene data show CDR1 as MNHNY and CDR2 as SVGAGI (reference sequence). The CDR3 loop spans 15 amino acids. CDR3 loop: CASSREQGVLTVQFF. The DNA for the CDR3 is TGTGCCAGCAGTCGGGAACAGGGGGTGTTAACTGTGCAGTTCTTC.

The J gene is TRBJ2-1, the V gene TRBV5-1; D possibly corresponds to TRBD1 (5 bases). Trimming removed 1 base from V and 15 bases from J, with 23 bases in between. CDR3 length equals 15 residues. Germline CDR1 SGHRS, CDR2 YFSETQ. The CDR3 region is CASSLSQGMVSKGFF. The CDR3 region has the DNA TGCGCCAGCAGCTTGAGCCAGGGCATGGTTTCTAAGGGGTTCTTC.

The rearrangement joins TRBV5-1 to TRBJ2-2; possibly TRBD1 for D (5 bases). Germline CDR1 SGHRS, CDR2 YFSETQ. This CDR3 contains 14 residues. The V end lost 3 bases, the J end lost 4 bases, and 10 bases lay between the germline ends. The CDR3 sequence is CASSWGQGTGELFF. The DNA of the CDR3 is TGCGCCAGCAGCTGGGGCCAGGGCACCGGGGAGCTGTTTTTT.

V usage is TRBV4-1 and J usage is TRBJ2-2, with 10 positions matching TRBD2. The CDR3 sequence is 15 residues long. Germline CDR1 reads MGHRA; CDR2 reads YSYEKL. J gave up 7 bases and V 0 bases, and 2 bases lay outside the gene matches. This chain's CDR3 is CASSQEGTSDGELFF. In DNA, the CDR3 is TGCGCCAGCAGCCAAGAAGGGACTAGCGACGGGGAGCTGTTTTTT.

The V and J genes are TRBV7-3 and TRBJ1-1; a possible D gene is TRBD1 (5 bases). V lost 5 bases and J lost 7, with 14 bases in between. Germline V CDR1 and CDR2: SGHTA, FQGTGA. This CDR3 contains 13 residues. CDR3 protein: CASSHGGEFEAFF. DNA for the CDR3: TGTGCCAGCAGCCATGGGGGGGAGTTTGAAGCTTTCTTT. The variable domain in full, with the rest retrieved from reference TRBV7-3 and TRBJ1-1, is GAGVSQTPSNKVTEKGKYVELRCDPISGHTALYWYRQSLGQGPEFLIYFQGTGAADDSGLPNDRFFAVRPEGSVSTLKIQRTERGDSAVYLCASSHGGEFEAFFGQGTRLTVV.

The chain links TRBV4-3 to TRBJ1-1, with 7 bases aligning to TRBD1. CDR3 length equals 17 residues. The germline CDR1 and CDR2 sequences are LGHNA and YSLEER. V lost 0 bases, J lost 1 base, and 8 bases stayed unmatched. In DNA form, the CDR3 reads TGCGCCAGCAGCCAAGACTTAACCGGGACAGAGAACACTGAAGCTTTCTTT. Its translation is CASSQDLTGTENTEAFF.

In its sample, this clone was seen a few times. The chain has TRBV7-9 and TRBJ1-5; 8 bases are shared with TRBD1. Trimming cost V 5 bases and J 4 bases; bases outside gene matches: 19. Per the germline V gene, CDR1 is SEHNR and CDR2 is FQNEAQ (reference sequence). This CDR3 has 19 residues. CDR3 sequence reads: CASSRGGGNRGSWNQPQHF. The CDR3 DNA reads TGTGCCAGCAGCCGAGGGGGGGGGAACAGGGGGAGTTGGAATCAGCCCCAGCATTTT.

The table lists this clone with a few counts. The V call is TRBV2, the J call TRBJ2-1; TRBD1 might be the D (5 bases). Germline V gene lookup returns CDR1 SNHLY and CDR2 FYNNEI. The CDR3 length is 15 residues. The V end lost 2 bases, the J end lost 0 bases, and 8 bases lay between the germline ends. The CDR3 protein is CASSERQSSYNEQFF. In DNA form, the CDR3 reads TGTGCCAGCAGTGAAAGACAGAGCTCCTACAATGAGCAGTTCTTC.

The V and J genes are TRBV11-2 and TRBJ1-4, with a weak D call TRBD1 (6 bases). The ends were cut back, 7 bases at V and 6 bases at J, with 18 bases in the middle. The CDR3 extends over 15 amino acids. CDR1 is SGHAT and CDR2 is FQNNGV in the germline V gene. Here the CDR3 DNA reads TGTGCCAGCACCCCCTCGGGGGGGGGCCATGAAAAACTGTTTTTT. Protein product: CASTPSGGGHEKLFF.

V gene TRBV11-1 combines with J gene TRBJ2-5; a weak D match, TRBD2 (6 bases). Trimming removed 5 bases from V and 0 bases from J, with 16 bases in between. This CDR3 is 16 amino acids long. CDR1 is SGHAT and CDR2 is FQDESV in the germline V gene (reference sequence). In DNA form, the CDR3 reads TGTGCCAGCAGCCCCAGGGCGGGACGGCACCAAGAGACCCAGTACTTC. Translating it yields CASSPRAGRHQETQYF.

V is TRBV28 and J is TRBJ1-5; 7 bases are shared with TRBD1. This CDR3 region has 14 residues. With V trimmed by 10 bases and J by 1 base, 7 bases remained unmatched. CDR1 and CDR2 from the germline V gene are MDHEN and SYDVKM. The CDR3 region has the DNA TGTGCCATACAGGGGACCTTAAGCAATCAGCCCCAGCATTTT. Protein sequence: CAIQGTLSNQPQHF.

This clone appeared a few times. V usage is TRBV6-5 and J usage is TRBJ1-2; TRBD1 aligns across 7 bases. Germline lookup yields CDR1 MNHEY and CDR2 SVGAGI. The CDR3 sequence is 12 residues long. J gave up 4 bases and V 6 bases, and 2 bases lay outside the gene matches. The CDR3 nucleotides are TGTGCCAGCAGAGGGACAGTCTATGGCTACACCTTC. Encoded protein: CASRGTVYGYTF.

V usage is TRBV27 and J usage is TRBJ1-1, with D unresolved. V was pared by 8 bases and J by 5 bases, with 9 bases between. This CDR3 is 11 amino acids long. From germline, CDR1 is MNHEY and CDR2 SMNVEV (reference sequence). The CDR3 loop reads CASYRGTEAFF. The CDR3 DNA reads TGTGCCAGCTATCGAGGTACTGAAGCTTTCTTT.

The chain employs TRBV27 and TRBJ1-1; 8 bases fit TRBD1. The length of the CDR3 is 13 residues. V gave up 6 bases and J gave up 3 bases; unmatched junction bases: 3. CDR1 is MNHEY, CDR2 SMNVEV, per germline (reference sequence). The CDR3 here is CASSRTGHTEAFF. The CDR3 nucleotides are TGTGCCAGCAGCCGGACAGGGCACACTGAAGCTTTCTTT.

The rearrangement links TRBV9 to TRBJ1-3; possible D gene TRBD1, 6 bases. Germline V gives CDR1 SGDLS, CDR2 YYNGEE. This CDR3 spans 14 amino acids. Trimming took 4 bases from V and 4 from J, leaving 12 bases between them. CDR3 sequence reads: CASSFWDTGNTIYF. The CDR3 DNA reads as TGTGCCAGCAGCTTCTGGGACACCGGAAACACCATATATTTT.

The gene calls are TRBV25-1 and TRBJ2-5, with 9 nucleotides matching TRBD1. The DNA end lines up better with TRBJ2-7; the J call may be wrong. The CDR3 contains 16 residues. Germline lookup yields CDR1 MGHDK and CDR2 SYGVNS. The CDR3 bases are TGTGCCAGCAGTGCGGACAGGGGTCCAGCCTCCTACGAGCAGTACTTC. This encodes CASSADRGPASYEQYF.

This clone occurred a few times. The chain employs TRBV9 and TRBJ2-6, with D unclear. This CDR3 has 14 residues. From germline, CDR1 is SGDLS and CDR2 YYNGEE. Trimming pared 7 bases from V and 4 bases from J, leaving 12 bases between. As DNA, the CDR3 is TGTGCCAGCGCCCTCGGAGTGGGGGCCAACGTCCTGACTTTC. This codes for CASALGVGANVLTF.

Only a few counts were recorded for this clone. The chain is built from TRBV6-5 and TRBJ1-1, with TRBD1 as a possible D gene (5 bases). The CDR3 loop spans 14 amino acids. Trimming took off 10 bases at V and 1 base at J, with 16 bases between the two ends. In germline, CDR1 is MNHEY, CDR2 SVGAGI. The DNA of the CDR3 is TGTGCCACCGGGCCAGGGTCCTCGAACACTGAAGCTTTCTTT. It is translated as CATGPGSSNTEAFF.

This sequence joins TRBV7-2 and TRBJ1-1; D is undetermined. The V and J ends lost 5 bases and 5 bases respectively, with 9 bases between them. This CDR3 has 12 amino acids. CDR1 is SGHTA and CDR2 is FQGNSA in the germline V gene. The CDR3 region is CASSPRGTEAFF. The CDR3 region has the DNA TGTGCCAGCAGCCCCCGAGGGACTGAAGCTTTCTTT.

This chain links TRBV18 with TRBJ2-2; TRBD1 matches 7 bases. Germline V gene sequence: CDR1 KGHSH, CDR2 LQKENI. The CDR3 is 16 amino acids. J gave up 0 bases and V 1 base, and 2 bases lay outside the gene matches. The CDR3 nucleotides read TGTGCCAGCTCACCACGGGACAGCGCGAACACCGGGGAGCTGTTTTTT. This encodes CASSPRDSANTGELFF.